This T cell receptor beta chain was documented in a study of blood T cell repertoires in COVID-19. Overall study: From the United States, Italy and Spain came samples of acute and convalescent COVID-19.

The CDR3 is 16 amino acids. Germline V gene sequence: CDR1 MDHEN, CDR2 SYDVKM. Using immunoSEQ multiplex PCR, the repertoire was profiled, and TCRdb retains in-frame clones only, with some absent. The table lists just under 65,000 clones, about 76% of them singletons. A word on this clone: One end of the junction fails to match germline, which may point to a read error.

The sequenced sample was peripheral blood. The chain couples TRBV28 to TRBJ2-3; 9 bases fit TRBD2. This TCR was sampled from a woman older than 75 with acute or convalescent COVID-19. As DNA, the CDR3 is TGTGCCGGCAGGCGATGGCTAGCGGGGAGCACAGATACGCAGTATTTT. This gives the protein CAGRRWLAGSTDTQYF. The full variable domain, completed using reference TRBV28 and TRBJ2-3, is DVKVTQSSRYLVKRTGEKVFLECVQDMDHENMFWYRQDPGLGLRLIYFSYDVKMKEKGDIPEGYSVSREKKERFSLILESASTNQTSMYLCAGRRWLAGSTDTQYFGPGTRLTVL.